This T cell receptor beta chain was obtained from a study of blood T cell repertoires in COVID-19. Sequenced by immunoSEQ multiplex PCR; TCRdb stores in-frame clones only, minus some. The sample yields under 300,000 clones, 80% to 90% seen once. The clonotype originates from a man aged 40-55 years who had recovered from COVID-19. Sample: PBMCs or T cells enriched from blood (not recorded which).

The chain's CDR3 is CASSLDRGATNEKLFF. The CDR3 DNA reads as TGTGCCAGCAGCTTAGACAGGGGGGCAACTAATGAAAAACTGTTTTTT. The J gene is TRBJ1-4, the V gene TRBV7-9; TRBD1 matches 8 bases. CDR1 is SEHNR and CDR2 is FQNEAQ in the germline V gene (reference sequence). Trimming cost V 1 base and J 0 bases; bases outside gene matches: 1. The CDR3 covers 16 residues.